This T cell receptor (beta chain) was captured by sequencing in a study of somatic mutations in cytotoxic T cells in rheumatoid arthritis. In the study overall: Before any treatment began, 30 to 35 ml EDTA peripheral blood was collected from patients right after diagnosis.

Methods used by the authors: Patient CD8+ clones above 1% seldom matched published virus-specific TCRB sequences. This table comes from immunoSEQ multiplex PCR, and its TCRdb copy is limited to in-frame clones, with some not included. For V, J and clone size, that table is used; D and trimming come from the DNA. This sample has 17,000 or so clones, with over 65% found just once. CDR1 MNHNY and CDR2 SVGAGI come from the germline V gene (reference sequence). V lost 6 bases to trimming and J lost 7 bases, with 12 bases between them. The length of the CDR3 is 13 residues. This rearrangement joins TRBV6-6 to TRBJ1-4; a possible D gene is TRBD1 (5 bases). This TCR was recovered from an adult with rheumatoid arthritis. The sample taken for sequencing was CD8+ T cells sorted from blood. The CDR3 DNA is TGTGCCAGCAGGCCCGGGGCGGCTGAAAAACTGTTTTTT. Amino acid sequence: CASRPGAAEKLFF.